Listed here are 32 T cell receptor beta chains from one sample, sequenced in a study of beta chain features in type 1 diabetes. Expressed TCRB transcripts got sequenced, as all isolated RNA was reverse transcribed. Sequencing used immunoSEQ multiplex PCR; TCRdb keeps in-frame clones, though not all of them. This sample carries roughly 42,000 clones, around 50% of them seen once, and the ten largest clones take around 0.25%. The material sequenced was stem cell memory CD4+ T cells from blood. These receptors all stem from a woman aged 25 to 45 in good health.

This clone has only a few counts. V usage is TRBV2 and J usage is TRBJ2-1, with 14 bases lining up with TRBD2. The CDR3 length is 19 residues. CDR1 is SNHLY and CDR2 is FYNNEI in the germline V gene. V gave up 6 bases and J gave up 7 bases; unmatched junction bases: 17. The CDR3 bases are TGTGCCAGCAGGACCCTGCGGACCGGGACTAGCGGGGGAATAAATGAGCAGTTCTTC. Protein: CASRTLRTGTSGGINEQFF.

The chain employs TRBV28 and TRBJ1-2, with 7 bases aligning to TRBD1. The V gene's germline CDR1 is MDHEN and CDR2 SYDVKM. J lost 8 bases, V lost 4 bases, and 10 bases had no gene match. CDR3 length: 14 amino acids. CDR3 coding DNA: TGTGCCAGCAGTTCGGGACAGTTTTTCCCGGGCTACACCTTC. Its protein is CASSSGQFFPGYTF.

V usage is TRBV9 and J usage is TRBJ2-1; no clear D gene. V lost 4 bases and J lost 9, with 17 bases in between. The CDR3 runs to 14 residues. The germline CDR1 and CDR2 sequences are SGDLS and YYNGEE. CDR3 loop: CASSPRSIVSEQFF. CDR3 DNA: TGTGCCAGCAGCCCCCGATCAATCGTTAGTGAGCAGTTCTTC.

This clone was picked up a small number of times. The chain joins TRBV19 to TRBJ1-1; unclear D gene. This CDR3 is 12 amino acids long. Per the germline V gene, CDR1 is LNHDA and CDR2 is SQIVND (reference sequence). Deletions cut 4 bases from V and 4 bases from J, with 7 bases between. In nucleotides, the CDR3 is TGTGCCAGTAGTAACCAGGCCACTGAAGCTTTCTTT. Amino acids: CASSNQATEAFF.

The genes are TRBV4-3 and TRBJ1-5, with no clear D. The ends were cut back, 0 bases at V and 10 bases at J, with 16 bases in the middle. There are 15 residues in the CDR3. Germline-derived CDR1 and CDR2 are LGHNA and YSLEER. Here the CDR3 reads CASSQDLVGDDPQHF. In nucleotides, the CDR3 is TGCGCCAGCAGCCAAGACTTAGTCGGAGATGACCCCCAGCATTTT.

V and J are TRBV7-2 and TRBJ2-1; possibly TRBD1 for D (6 bases). Trimming left V 0 bases short and J 5 bases short, with 11 bases between. The CDR3 runs 15 residues. Germline V gene lookup returns CDR1 SGHTA and CDR2 FQGNSA. This chain's CDR3 is CASSLAPGDNNEQFF. The CDR3 DNA sequence: TGTGCCAGCAGCTTAGCCCCAGGGGATAACAATGAGCAGTTCTTC.

This clone has only a few counts. The J gene is TRBJ1-1, the V gene TRBV28, with TRBD1 as a possible D gene (6 bases). This CDR3 spans 16 amino acids. Looked up from germline, CDR1 is MDHEN and CDR2 is SYDVKM. Deletions cut 1 base from V and 0 bases from J, with 12 bases between. The DNA for the CDR3 is TGTGCCAGCAGTTTATCCGGACAGTTGGTGAACACTGAAGCTTTCTTT. It specifies CASSLSGQLVNTEAFF.

The J gene is TRBJ1-5, the V gene TRBV7-2; 9 bases line up with TRBD1. V was clipped by 5 bases and J by 7 bases; unmatched bases: 9. CDR1 and CDR2 (germline): SGHTA, FQGNSA. The CDR3 is 15 amino acids. DNA of the CDR3: TGTGCCAGCAGCCAGGGACAGGGATTTCGACAGCCCCAGCATTTT. It translates to CASSQGQGFRQPQHF.

The DNA for the CDR3 is TGTGCCAGCAGGCGGGACCGTAAATACGAGCAGTACTTC. Translating it yields CASRRDRKYEQYF. V is TRBV6-5 and J is TRBJ2-7, with a possible D match to TRBD2 (6 bases). CDR1 is MNHEY and CDR2 is SVGAGI in the germline V gene. This CDR3 spans 13 amino acids. V lost 6 bases, J lost 4 bases, and 13 bases lay in between.

The CDR3 DNA reads as TGTGCCAGCAGTTCCCCCCGTAGCGGGAGGGACGAGCAGTACTTC. The encoded protein is CASSSPRSGRDEQYF. This chain links TRBV6-5 with TRBJ2-7; 11 nucleotides agree with TRBD2. V was clipped by 4 bases and J by 5 bases; unmatched bases: 7. The CDR3 totals 15 residues. In germline, CDR1 is MNHEY, CDR2 SVGAGI.

V gene TRBV4-3 combines with J gene TRBJ1-5, with 9 bases that match TRBD1. V lost 4 bases to trimming and J lost 4 bases; unmatched junction nucleotides: 2. The CDR3 length is 14 residues. Germline V gene lookup returns CDR1 LGHNA and CDR2 YSLEER. CDR3 loop: CASSPQGANQPQHF. CDR3 bases: TGCGCCAGCAGCCCACAGGGGGCAAATCAGCCCCAGCATTTT.

The chain recombines TRBV7-6 with TRBJ2-7; D gene unclear. With 11 bases removed from V and 3 bases from J, the gap between germline ends came to 11 bases. Germline V gives CDR1 SGHVS, CDR2 FNYEAQ. The CDR3 length is 11 residues. CDR3 bases: TGTGCCGCCACCTCGGGCTACGAGCAGTACTTC. Its protein product is CAATSGYEQYF.

In its sample, this clone was seen a few times. V gene TRBV29-1 combines with J gene TRBJ2-5, with 7 bases fitting TRBD1. From germline, CDR1 is SQVTM and CDR2 ANQGSEA. Trimming at V came to 4 bases and at J to 2 bases, leaving 4 bases not matched to a gene. CDR3 length: 13 residues. The chain's CDR3 is CSVVQGVQETQYF. CDR3 DNA: TGCAGCGTTGTCCAGGGGGTACAAGAGACCCAGTACTTC.

The chain employs TRBV28 and TRBJ2-5, with D perhaps matching TRBD1 (7 bases). Germline CDR1 reads MDHEN; CDR2 reads SYDVKM. The V gene lost 4 bases and the J gene lost 7 bases, with 16 bases spanning the gap. The CDR3 is made up of 14 amino acids. This chain's CDR3 is CASSYPGTAGTQYF. Written as DNA, the CDR3 is TGTGCCAGCAGTTATCCCGGGACAGCGGGGACCCAGTACTTC.

The CDR3 region has the DNA TGTGCCAGCAGCCGCCCAACGGCAGGCGACGAGCAGTACTTC. It translates to CASSRPTAGDEQYF. The genes are TRBV5-6 and TRBJ2-7; the D is unclear. This CDR3 is 14 amino acids long. Germline-derived CDR1 and CDR2 are SGHDT and YYEEEE. V was cut by 4 bases and J by 5 bases, with 16 bases left in between.

V and J are TRBV4-3 and TRBJ2-5, with TRBD1 as a possible D gene (6 bases). Trimming cost V 3 bases and J 2 bases, with 16 bases left between them. Germline CDR1 is LGHNA and CDR2 is YSLEER. The CDR3 sequence is 16 residues long. In nucleotides, the CDR3 is TGCGCCAGCAGCCATGAGAGACAGGTGGGACAAGAGACCCAGTACTTC. It encodes CASSHERQVGQETQYF.

This clone was detected only a few times. The gene calls are TRBV7-2 and TRBJ1-1; possibly TRBD1 for D (6 bases). CDR1 and CDR2 from the germline V gene are SGHTA and FQGNSA. CDR3 length: 13 residues. The germline V and J ends were trimmed by 8 bases and 1 base, with 11 bases remaining between them. The CDR3 spells CASRGQTNTEAFF. CDR3 nucleotides: TGTGCCAGCCGCGGACAGACGAACACTGAAGCTTTCTTT.

The rearrangement links TRBV14 to TRBJ1-1; D remains ambiguous. Per the germline V gene, CDR1 is SGHDN and CDR2 is FVKESK. Trimming removed 1 base from V and 4 bases from J, with 10 bases in between. The CDR3 is made up of 14 amino acids. CDR3 protein: CASSQAGPFTEAFF. CDR3 nucleotides: TGTGCCAGCAGCCAAGCGGGTCCGTTCACTGAAGCTTTCTTT.

The genes are TRBV28 and TRBJ2-6; 11 bases fit TRBD1. The CDR3 runs 16 residues. The ends lost 7 bases at V and 4 bases at J; junction bases unmatched: 6. The germline V gene encodes CDR1 MDHEN and CDR2 SYDVKM. CDR3 protein: CASTDRGPSGANVLTF. The CDR3 DNA reads TGTGCCAGCACGGACAGGGGGCCATCCGGGGCCAACGTCCTGACTTTC.

The rearrangement uses TRBV18 and TRBJ2-7, with 9 positions matching TRBD1. Germline lookup yields CDR1 KGHSH and CDR2 LQKENI. This CDR3 contains 15 residues. V shed 2 bases, J shed 2 bases, and the junction held 4 bases outside the gene matches. The CDR3 protein is CASSPAGQGTYEQYF. The CDR3 DNA sequence: TGTGCCAGCTCACCAGCGGGACAGGGAACCTACGAGCAGTACTTC.

The chain recombines TRBV18 with TRBJ2-3; 10 positions match TRBD1. V shed 3 bases and J 9 bases; nucleotides not matched to a gene: 6. Germline V gene lookup returns CDR1 KGHSH and CDR2 LQKENI. CDR3 length: 14 residues. The CDR3 sequence: CASSPWDRGATQYF. CDR3 nucleotides: TGTGCCAGCTCACCGTGGGACAGGGGTGCGACGCAGTATTTT.

This clone was observed a handful of times. This chain links TRBV29-1 with TRBJ2-2; 11 nucleotides agree with TRBD1. There are 14 residues in the CDR3. The V segment lost 7 bases and the J segment 3 bases; nucleotides outside the gene matches: 4. Germline CDR1 is SQVTM and CDR2 is ANQGSEA. The CDR3 coding sequence is TGCAGCGCTGGGGACAGGGGGGACACCGGGGAGCTGTTTTTT. It is translated as CSAGDRGDTGELFF.

This sequence joins TRBV6-6 and TRBJ2-1; 7 positions match TRBD2. Germline-derived CDR1 and CDR2 are MNHNY and SVGAGI (reference sequence). The CDR3 sequence is 15 residues long. J gave up 7 bases and V 2 bases, and 8 bases lay outside the gene matches. CDR3 nucleotide sequence: TGTGCCAGCAGTTACGGGCTAGCGGAGAGTAATGAGCAGTTCTTC. Translation: CASSYGLAESNEQFF.

This clone was seen a handful of times. The chain has TRBV29-1 and TRBJ2-7; a possible D gene is TRBD2 (5 bases). V was cut by 0 bases and J by 7 bases, with 10 bases left in between. Germline CDR1 is SQVTM and CDR2 is ANQGSEA. This CDR3 contains 12 residues. DNA of the CDR3: TGCAGCGTTGAAGAAGTATCGGGGGAGCAGTACTTC. Residues: CSVEEVSGEQYF.

This rearrangement joins TRBV6-6 to TRBJ2-1; the match to TRBD2 covers 9 bases. V was clipped by 7 bases and J by 8 bases; unmatched bases: 12. The CDR3 has 15 amino acids. Germline CDR1 MNHNY, CDR2 SVGAGI (reference sequence). CDR3 region: CASKWGVSGSDEQFF. CDR3 DNA sequence: TGTGCCAGCAAATGGGGAGTTAGCGGGAGCGATGAGCAGTTCTTC.

This clone has just one count. The chain has TRBV6-1 and TRBJ2-7, with 8 bases lining up with TRBD2. V lost 6 bases to trimming and J lost 7 bases; unmatched junction nucleotides: 14. The germline V gene has CDR1 MNHNS and CDR2 SASEGT. The CDR3 extends over 15 amino acids. This CDR3 reads CASRKGREAGREQYF. In DNA, the CDR3 is TGTGCCAGCAGGAAGGGGCGGGAGGCCGGGAGGGAGCAGTACTTC.

This chain links TRBV5-1 with TRBJ1-2, with D uncertain. The CDR3 totals 16 residues. Deletions cut 0 bases from V and 5 bases from J, with 17 bases between. Germline V gene data show CDR1 as SGHRS and CDR2 as YFSETQ. CDR3 residues: CASSLGLLDSGYGYTF. In nucleotides, the CDR3 is TGCGCCAGCAGCTTGGGTTTGTTGGACTCCGGGTATGGCTACACCTTC.

The chain links TRBV7-9 to TRBJ2-3, with 7 bases lining up with TRBD2. Germline V gene sequence: CDR1 SEHNR, CDR2 FQNEAQ (reference sequence). The CDR3 has 14 residues. V was pared by 5 bases and J by 0 bases, with 2 bases of the junction left unmatched. The CDR3 protein is CASSPGLSTDTQYF. CDR3 coding DNA: TGTGCCAGCAGCCCGGGACTAAGCACAGATACGCAGTATTTT.

This chain uses TRBV28 with TRBJ2-7, with D possibly matching TRBD2 (6 bases). Per germline, CDR1 MDHEN and CDR2 SYDVKM. The CDR3 spans 11 residues. The V end was cut by 10 bases, the J end by 3 bases, with 10 bases between. CDR3 nucleotide sequence: TGTGCCACCCGGGGGTTCTACGAGCAGTACTTC. Amino acid sequence: CATRGFYEQYF.

The rearrangement uses TRBV10-3 and TRBJ2-1; TRBD1 matches at 9 bases. Germline loops: CDR1 ENHRY, CDR2 SYGVKD. The CDR3 covers 14 residues. Trimming cost V 8 bases and J 0 bases; bases outside gene matches: 2. For the CDR3, the DNA is TGTGCCATCGGGACAGGGAGCTCCTACAATGAGCAGTTCTTC. It specifies CAIGTGSSYNEQFF.

V and J are TRBV18 and TRBJ2-6, with 7 bases that match TRBD1. This CDR3 contains 18 residues. V was pared by 6 bases and J by 0 bases, with 11 bases of the junction left unmatched. In germline, CDR1 is KGHSH, CDR2 LQKENI. CDR3 sequence (DNA): TGTGCCAGCTCTGATCGTTCGGGACAGACCTCTGGGGCCAACGTCCTGACTTTC. It yields the protein CASSDRSGQTSGANVLTF. Based on the CDR3 plus reference TRBV18 and TRBJ2-6, the full variable domain is NAGVMQNPRHLVRRRGQEARLRCSPMKGHSHVYWYRQLPEEGLKFMVYLQKENIIDESGMPKERFSAEFPKEGPSILRIQQVVRGDSAAYFCASSDRSGQTSGANVLTFGAGSRLTVL.

This sequence joins TRBV19 and TRBJ2-7; D gene unclear. This CDR3 region has 14 residues. The germline gives CDR1 LNHDA, CDR2 SQIVND (reference sequence). Trimming took off 6 bases at V and 2 bases at J, with 14 bases between the two ends. CDR3 DNA: TGTGCCAGTAGCCCTTCCAGTTTCCCCTACGAGCAGTACTTC. Protein: CASSPSSFPYEQYF. Complete variable domain (other parts from reference TRBV19 and TRBJ2-7): DGGITQSPKYLFRKEGQNVTLSCEQNLNHDAMYWYRQDPGQGLRLIYYSQIVNDFQKGDIAEGYSVSREKKESFPLTVTSAQKNPTAFYLCASSPSSFPYEQYFGPGTRLTVT.